This T cell receptor beta chain was captured in a study of OX40 agonist ivuxolimab in advanced cancers. Whole-study findings and limits: Some patients without response likewise showed low normalized clonal expansion. Expanded peripheral T cell antigen specificity was not determined.

V lost 1 base to trimming and J lost 1 base; unmatched junction nucleotides: 5. CDR1 is SGHVS and CDR2 is FNYEAQ in the germline V gene. The CDR3 has 17 residues. In the case of this clone: Its specificity is unknown.

Sequencing used immunoSEQ multiplex PCR; TCRdb keeps in-frame clones, though not all of them. Of 75,000 to 100,000 clones in the sample, roughly 88% were seen once. Sequencing was performed on CD4+ or CD8+ T cells sorted from blood, taken in a trial of the OX40 agonist ivuxolimab. The origin of this receptor is an adult with an advanced solid tumor such as melanoma, head and neck, liver or kidney cancer. The rearrangement links TRBV7-6 to TRBJ2-2; TRBD2 matches 8 bases. CDR3 in amino acids: CASSLESSGLNTGELFF. The CDR3 DNA reads TGTGCCAGCAGCTTAGAATCTAGCGGGCTGAACACCGGGGAGCTGTTTTTT.